Listed below are T cell receptor beta chains from one sample, sequenced in a study of blood T cells in healthy people across ages. Via MiXCR, TCRdb re-called the 5' RACE reads, giving one row per CDR3 protein. The sample lists about 1.8 million distinct CDR3 sequences, 40% to 55% occurring once. Sequenced input: blood. The source is a woman in her thirties or forties in good health. The CDR3 runs from the conserved cysteine through the conserved F or W. Fields, in order: V gene, D gene, clone size, J gene, CDR3 DNA, CDR3 protein. The D gene is left open where the match is weak. The size field is filled for only some rows; it gives once, few, many or a size class.

V: TRBV29-1; D: .; size: .; J: TRBJ1-5; DNA: TGCAGCGTTGGAGGAGAGGTCGGGAAGCCCCAGCATTTT; CDR3: CSVGGEVGKPQHF
V: TRBV7-2; D: .; size: .; J: TRBJ2-5; DNA: TGTGCCAGCAGGCTGGGAACAGAGGAGATCGTAGGGACCCAGTACTTC; CDR3: CASRLGTEEIVGTQYF
V: TRBV19; D: TRBD1; size: .; J: TRBJ2-3; DNA: TGTGCCAGTAGCCGACGACAGGGTCTGGGCACAGATACGCAGTATTTT; CDR3: CASSRRQGLGTDTQYF
V: TRBV27; D: .; size: .; J: TRBJ1-6; DNA: TGTGCCAGCAGTTTTGCGGGACGACCCTATAATTCACCCCTCCACTTT; CDR3: CASSFAGRPYNSPLHF
V: TRBV27; D: TRBD2; size: .; J: TRBJ2-5; DNA: TGTGCCAGCGGTCCGAGCGGGGGTTGGGAGACCCAGTACTTC; CDR3: CASGPSGGWETQYF
V: TRBV7-9; D: TRBD1; size: .; J: TRBJ1-2; DNA: TGTGCCAGCAGTGTAGCGACAGGGGGCGTAGGTGGCTACACCTTC; CDR3: CASSVATGGVGGYTF
V: TRBV6-4; D: TRBD2; size: .; J: TRBJ2-3; DNA: TGTGCCAGCAGTGCCCTAGCGGGGGGTAAAGATACGCAGTATTTT; CDR3: CASSALAGGKDTQYF
V: TRBV6-1; D: TRBD2; size: .; J: TRBJ2-1; DNA: TGTGCCAGCAGTGAGTGGGGACTAGCGGGGGAAAGCTCCTACAATGAGCAGTTCTTC; CDR3: CASSEWGLAGESSYNEQFF
V: TRBV28; D: .; size: few; J: TRBJ2-5; DNA: TGTGCCAGCAACCCACAGGCTCCAGAGACCCAGTACTTC; CDR3: CASNPQAPETQYF
V: TRBV28; D: .; size: .; J: TRBJ2-1; DNA: TGTGCCAGCAGTTCGACCCGGCCAGAAAATGCGAATGAGCAGTTCTTC; CDR3: CASSSTRPENANEQFF
V: TRBV4-3; D: TRBD1; size: few; J: TRBJ1-4; DNA: TGCGCCAGCAGCCAAGGACAGGGGGTTGAAAAACTGTTTTTT; CDR3: CASSQGQGVEKLFF
V: TRBV7-2; D: TRBD1; size: many; J: TRBJ2-7; DNA: TGTGCCAGCAGCTTAGAGGGGGCTGGCTACGAGCAGTACTTC; CDR3: CASSLEGAGYEQYF
V: TRBV6-5; D: TRBD2; size: .; J: TRBJ2-1; DNA: TGTGCCAGCAGGCGGACTAGCGGTACTTCCGGTCAGCAGTTCTTC; CDR3: CASRRTSGTSGQQFF
V: TRBV20-1; D: .; size: .; J: TRBJ2-7; DNA: TGCAGTGCTAGACTGGTTCTCTACAATGAGCAGTACTTC; CDR3: CSARLVLYNEQYF
V: TRBV7-2; D: TRBD1; size: .; J: TRBJ2-5; DNA: TGTGCCAGCAGCACACAGGGGTGGGGGACCCAGTACTTC; CDR3: CASSTQGWGTQYF
V: TRBV10-3; D: .; size: few; J: TRBJ2-7; DNA: TGTGCCATCAGTGAAGGTGGGGGAGGCTACGAGCAGTACTTC; CDR3: CAISEGGGGYEQYF
V: TRBV6-2/TRBV6-3; D: .; size: once; J: TRBJ1-1; DNA: TGTGCCAGCAAGGTGACGGGGGTGAACACTGAAGCTTTCTTT; CDR3: CASKVTGVNTEAFF
V: TRBV15; D: TRBD2; size: once; J: TRBJ2-5; DNA: TGTGCCACCACCTCAGGGAGGGAGGTGGAGACCCAGTACTTC; CDR3: CATTSGREVETQYF
V: TRBV5-4; D: .; size: .; J: TRBJ2-5; DNA: TGTGCCAGCAGCGCCGGACACGGAATTCAAGAGACCCAGTACTTC; CDR3: CASSAGHGIQETQYF
V: TRBV3-1; D: TRBD2; size: few; J: TRBJ2-7; DNA: TGTGCCAGCAGCCCGGGACTAGCGGGGGGACTGAACGAGCAGTACTTC; CDR3: CASSPGLAGGLNEQYF
V: TRBV6-5; D: TRBD2; size: .; J: TRBJ2-5; DNA: TGTGCCAGCAGTTACTCGAGGTCGGGGGGGCGTATTGAGCAGTACTTC; CDR3: CASSYSRSGGRIEQYF
V: TRBV15; D: .; size: .; J: TRBJ2-6; DNA: TGTGCCACCAGCCCGGGAATCTCCGGGTCTGGGGCCAACGTCCTGACTTTC; CDR3: CATSPGISGSGANVLTF
V: TRBV5-1; D: .; size: few; J: TRBJ2-5; DNA: TGCGCCAGCAGCATGGGAGGAGGGGGCCAAGAGACCCAGTACTTC; CDR3: CASSMGGGGQETQYF
V: TRBV7-2; D: .; size: .; J: TRBJ1-5; DNA: TGTGCCAGCAGCGGCAACAATCAGCCCCAGCATTTT; CDR3: CASSGNNQPQHF
V: TRBV7-2; D: TRBD1; size: .; J: TRBJ2-7; DNA: TGTGCCAGCAGCAACCGACAGGGCTCCTACGAGCAGTACTTC; CDR3: CASSNRQGSYEQYF
V: TRBV27; D: TRBD2; size: .; J: TRBJ2-1; DNA: TGTGCCAGCAGTTCATGGACTAGCGGGCCATACAATGAGCAGTTCTTC; CDR3: CASSSWTSGPYNEQFF
V: TRBV7-8; D: .; size: .; J: TRBJ2-7; DNA: TGTGCCAGCAGCTTAGAGGCAGATTCGGGGACTCGCTACGAGCAGTACTTC; CDR3: CASSLEADSGTRYEQYF
V: TRBV9; D: TRBD1; size: .; J: TRBJ1-2; DNA: TGTGCCAGCAGCGATACAGGGGACGGCTATGGCTACACCTTC; CDR3: CASSDTGDGYGYTF
V: TRBV6-6; D: .; size: .; J: TRBJ2-5; DNA: TGTGCCAGCAGTCAAATAGAGGAGCGGTACTTC; CDR3: CASSQIEERYF
V: TRBV20-1; D: TRBD1; size: few; J: TRBJ2-7; DNA: TGCAGTGCTAGAGATCCGGGACAGGTTATCTCCTACGAGCAGTACTTC; CDR3: CSARDPGQVISYEQYF
V: TRBV4-3; D: .; size: few; J: TRBJ2-1; DNA: TGCGCCAGCAGCCAAGATGCGCGGGGCTCAGGCAATGAGCAGTTCTTC; CDR3: CASSQDARGSGNEQFF
V: TRBV20-1; D: .; size: .; J: TRBJ1-2; DNA: TGCAGTGCCGAGAGCGGGGGGCGAGGAGGCTACACCTTC; CDR3: CSAESGGRGGYTF
V: TRBV4-3; D: .; size: .; J: TRBJ1-1; DNA: TGCGCCAGCAGCCAAGATCTCGGGGATGAAGCTTTCTTT; CDR3: CASSQDLGDEAFF
V: TRBV12-3/TRBV12-4; D: .; size: once; J: TRBJ1-1; DNA: TGTGCCAGCAGTTCGGGTCCGATACCGAACACTGAAGCTTTCTTT; CDR3: CASSSGPIPNTEAFF
V: TRBV7-2; D: .; size: .; J: TRBJ1-2; DNA: TGTGCCAGCAGCTTAGTTCCCCAGGTTTCATATGGCTACACCTTC; CDR3: CASSLVPQVSYGYTF
V: TRBV14; D: TRBD2; size: .; J: TRBJ2-7; DNA: TGTGCCAGCAGCCAATTCCGGGGGGACTACAATGAGCAGTACTTC; CDR3: CASSQFRGDYNEQYF
V: TRBV28; D: TRBD1; size: .; J: TRBJ2-1; DNA: TGTGCCAGCAGTCAGCAACGCTACGACAGGGGGAACTGCGAGCAGTTCTTC; CDR3: CASSQQRYDRGNCEQFF
V: TRBV6-1; D: TRBD1; size: .; J: TRBJ1-5; DNA: TGTGCCAGCAGGGACCTTCCTGGACAGGGGGGAAAGGTCAATCAGCCCCAGCATTTT; CDR3: CASRDLPGQGGKVNQPQHF
V: TRBV20-1; D: .; size: few; J: TRBJ2-3; DNA: TGCAGTGCCCATGGGGGCACAGATACGCAGTATTTT; CDR3: CSAHGGTDTQYF
V: TRBV4-2; D: TRBD2; size: .; J: TRBJ2-3; DNA: TGTGCCAGCAGCCAAGGAAGGGGACTAGCGGGGGGCACAGATACGCAGTATTTT; CDR3: CASSQGRGLAGGTDTQYF
V: TRBV7-2; D: .; size: few; J: TRBJ1-5; DNA: TGTGCCAGCAGCTCGCAGGGTATTCAGCCCCAGCATTTT; CDR3: CASSSQGIQPQHF
V: TRBV20-1; D: .; size: .; J: TRBJ2-1; DNA: TGCAGCGCAACAAAAGGAGGGGCTGGCAATGAGCAGTTCTTC; CDR3: CSATKGGAGNEQFF
V: TRBV15; D: TRBD1; size: once; J: TRBJ1-5; DNA: TGTGCCACCAGTAAGAGGGGGCTTCAGCCCCAGCATTTT; CDR3: CATSKRGLQPQHF
V: TRBV4-1; D: .; size: few; J: TRBJ1-2; DNA: TGCGCCAGCAGCCTCCTAAAGGCAGCTGGCTACACCTTC; CDR3: CASSLLKAAGYTF
V: TRBV20-1; D: .; size: few; J: TRBJ2-4; DNA: TGCAGTGCAAATACTGACAGCTTGGCCAAAAACATTCAGTACTTC; CDR3: CSANTDSLAKNIQYF
V: TRBV5-1; D: TRBD1; size: .; J: TRBJ1-1; DNA: TGCGCCAGCAGCCAACACCGGGACAGGCAGAATGAAGCTTTCTTT; CDR3: CASSQHRDRQNEAFF
V: TRBV4-3; D: .; size: .; J: TRBJ1-2; DNA: TGCGCCAGCAGCCAAGCCCCGGGGGCTAGTGGCTACACCTTC; CDR3: CASSQAPGASGYTF
V: TRBV7-9; D: TRBD2; size: .; J: TRBJ2-1; DNA: TGTGCCAGCAGCTGGTCTAGCGGGAGCTACAATGAGCAGTTCTTC; CDR3: CASSWSSGSYNEQFF
V: TRBV7-6; D: TRBD1; size: once; J: TRBJ1-1; DNA: TGTGCCAGCAGCTCGTCCCGGGACAGGGCTGAAGCTTTCTTT; CDR3: CASSSSRDRAEAFF
V: TRBV20-1; D: .; size: .; J: TRBJ2-6; DNA: TGCAGCTTAGGGGAGATGAGCTCTGGGGCCAACGTCCTGACTTTC; CDR3: CSLGEMSSGANVLTF
V: TRBV5-1; D: TRBD2; size: .; J: TRBJ2-4; DNA: TGCGCCAGCAGCTCCTCTGGCGGGGCAGCGGGATTAGCCAAAAACATTCAGTACTTC; CDR3: CASSSSGGAAGLAKNIQYF
V: TRBV7-2; D: .; size: .; J: TRBJ2-5; DNA: TGTGCCAGCAGCCCCGACTTAGTACAAGAGACCCAGTACTTC; CDR3: CASSPDLVQETQYF
V: TRBV14; D: .; size: .; J: TRBJ2-3; DNA: TGTGCCAGCAGCCGCCAAAACTGGGCCGCCACAGATACGCAGTATTTT; CDR3: CASSRQNWAATDTQYF